This T cell receptor (beta chain) was found in a study of CD8 T cells in Susac syndrome. This CDR3 comprises 15 residues. CDR1 is KGHSH, CDR2 LQKENI, per germline. Trimming stripped 5 bases from V and 0 bases from J, with 11 bases between. Findings of the study overall: The study acknowledged a relatively small number of individuals in its TCR sequencing and HLA analysis.

Sequencing of TCR beta was undertaken in CD8+ and CD4+ T cells derived from blood. The multiple sclerosis controls, all treatment-naive patients, had relapsing-remitting disease that was stable or active. RNA totalling roughly 0.5 to 1 ug underwent reverse transcription with random hexamers. The TCR beta CDR3 was amplified by immunoSEQ multiplex PCR across 54 Vbeta, 13 Jbeta. In TCRdb, the immunoSEQ multiplex PCR reads were re-called with MiXCR into one record per CDR3 protein. Here the sample spans about 430,000 distinct CDR3 sequences, roughly 85% being singletons. In its sample, this clonotype was seen once. Its antigen remains unidentified.

Sequencing was done on a sample of CD8+ T cells from PBMCs. The chain joins TRBV18 to TRBJ2-1; no reliable D call. This clonotype originated in a human donor with multiple sclerosis. The CDR3 protein is CASSARIRSYNEQFF. The DNA of the CDR3 is TGTGCCAGCTCAGCCAGAATCCGCTCCTACAATGAGCAGTTCTTC.